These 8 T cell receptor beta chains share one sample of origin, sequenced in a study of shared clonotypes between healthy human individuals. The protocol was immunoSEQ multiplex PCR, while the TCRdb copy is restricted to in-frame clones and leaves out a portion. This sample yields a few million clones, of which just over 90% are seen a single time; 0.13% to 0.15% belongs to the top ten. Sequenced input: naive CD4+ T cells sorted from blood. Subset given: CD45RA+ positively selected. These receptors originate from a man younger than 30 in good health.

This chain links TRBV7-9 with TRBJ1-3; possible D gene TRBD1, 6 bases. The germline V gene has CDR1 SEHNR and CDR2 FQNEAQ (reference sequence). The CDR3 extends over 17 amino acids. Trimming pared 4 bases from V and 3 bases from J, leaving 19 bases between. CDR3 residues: CASSWGRGGQNGNTIYF. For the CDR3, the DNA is TGTGCCAGCAGCTGGGGGAGGGGAGGACAGAATGGAAACACCATATATTTT.

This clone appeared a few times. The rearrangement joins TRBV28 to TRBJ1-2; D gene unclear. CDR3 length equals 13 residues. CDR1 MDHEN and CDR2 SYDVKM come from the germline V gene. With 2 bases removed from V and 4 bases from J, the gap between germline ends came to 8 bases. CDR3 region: CASSLMESYGYTF. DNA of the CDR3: TGTGCCAGCAGTTTAATGGAGAGCTATGGCTACACCTTC.

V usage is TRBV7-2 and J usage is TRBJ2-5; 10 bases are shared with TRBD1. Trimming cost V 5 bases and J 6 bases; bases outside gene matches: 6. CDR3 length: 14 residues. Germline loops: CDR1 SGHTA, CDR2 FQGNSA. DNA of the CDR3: TGTGCCAGCAGCCCCCGGGACAGGGGCAAGACCCAGTACTTC. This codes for CASSPRDRGKTQYF.

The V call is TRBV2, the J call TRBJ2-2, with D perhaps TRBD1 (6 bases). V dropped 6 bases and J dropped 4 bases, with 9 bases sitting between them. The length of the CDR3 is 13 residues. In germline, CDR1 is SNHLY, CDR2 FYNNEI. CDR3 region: CASRTGTTGELFF. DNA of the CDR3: TGTGCCAGCAGAACAGGGACCACCGGGGAGCTGTTTTTT.

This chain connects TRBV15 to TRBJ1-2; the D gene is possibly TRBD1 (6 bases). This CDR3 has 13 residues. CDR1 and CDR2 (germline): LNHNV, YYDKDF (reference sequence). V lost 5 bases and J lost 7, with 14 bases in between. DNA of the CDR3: TGTGCCACCAGCGCTCTGGGGGCTGGTGGCTACACCTTC. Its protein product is CATSALGAGGYTF.

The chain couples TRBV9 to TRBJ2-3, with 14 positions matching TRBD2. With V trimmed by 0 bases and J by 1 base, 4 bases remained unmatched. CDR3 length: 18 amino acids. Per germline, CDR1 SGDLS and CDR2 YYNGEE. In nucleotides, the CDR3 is TGTGCCAGCAGCGTAGGACTAGCGGGGGGGCTCGGCACAGATACGCAGTATTTT. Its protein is CASSVGLAGGLGTDTQYF.

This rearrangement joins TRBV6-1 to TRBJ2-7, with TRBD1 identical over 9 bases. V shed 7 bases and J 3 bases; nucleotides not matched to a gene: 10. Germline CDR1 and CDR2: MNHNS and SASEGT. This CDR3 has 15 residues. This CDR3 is CASNLSQGAVYEQYF. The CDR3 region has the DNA TGTGCCAGCAACCTTTCACAGGGGGCTGTCTACGAGCAGTACTTC.

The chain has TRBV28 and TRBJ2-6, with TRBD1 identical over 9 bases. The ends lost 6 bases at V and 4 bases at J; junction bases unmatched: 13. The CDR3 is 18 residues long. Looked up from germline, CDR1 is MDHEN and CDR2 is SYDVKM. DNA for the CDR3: TGTGCCAGCAGCCCCCGGACAGGGGCCTCTGGGGGGGCCAACGTCCTGACTTTC. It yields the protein CASSPRTGASGGANVLTF.